This note documents a single T cell receptor beta chain sequence. The data were obtained in a study of T cell responses to AZD1222 COVID-19 vaccine. Generated by immunoSEQ multiplex PCR, the TCRdb table keeps only in-frame clones and is missing some. The data hold approximately 60,000 clones, with 70% to 90% observed a single time. The CDR3 runs to 14 residues. Trimming removed 6 bases from V and 1 base from J; junction bases left unmatched: 4. Germline V gene sequence: CDR1 MRHNA, CDR2 SNTAGT. This clonotype originated in an adult who received the AZD1222 COVID-19 vaccine. The chain recombines TRBV6-4 with TRBJ1-1; 8 bases are shared with TRBD1. The material sequenced was peripheral blood, taken 28 days after the second AZD1222 dose. CDR3 region: CASRPTGENTEAFF. The CDR3, as DNA: TGTGCCAGCAGACCGACAGGGGAGAACACTGAAGCTTTCTTT.